This T cell receptor beta chain was found in a study of cytomegalovirus exposure and HLA in healthy donors. The overall study: A previous analysis identified 95 million to 140 million unique TCR beta sequences derived from around 200 million T cells. As released early, the data held 75 million to 90 million unique TCRs from HLA-typed donors.

This PCR relied on a set of 60 Vbeta primers and 13 Jbeta primers. Profiling relied on immunoSEQ multiplex PCR, and the TCRdb table lists in-frame clones only, not all of them. This sample has roughly 200,000 clones; roughly 80% occur once, and the top ten carry around 1.7%. Notes on the study in general: Cytomegalovirus association was listed for 164 TCR beta chains. The only immune exposure information that was available was CMV serostatus.

Regarding this clone: The antigen remains unidentified.

CDR3 size: 14 residues. The germline V and J ends were trimmed by 6 bases and 4 bases, with 15 bases remaining between them. The germline V gene encodes CDR1 SGHAT and CDR2 FQNNGV. The clonotype comes from a woman under 30 in good health and CMV-seronegative. Sequenced sample: PBMCs. The J gene is TRBJ1-1, the V gene TRBV11-2, with TRBD1 as a possible D gene (6 bases). CDR3: CASRPDRRVTEAFF. The CDR3 bases are TGTGCCAGCAGACCTGACAGGCGGGTCACTGAAGCTTTCTTT.